These 16 T cell receptor beta chains share one sample of origin, sequenced in a study of shared clonotypes between healthy human individuals. This table comes from immunoSEQ multiplex PCR, and its TCRdb copy is limited to in-frame clones, with some not included. The table lists around 2.1 million clones, approximately 94% of them singletons, with 1.7% in the top ten. CD8 cells classed as naive were CD45RO-negative and positively selected for CCR7, excluding terminally differentiated effector memory CD45RA+ cells. The specimen was naive CD8+ T cells from PBMCs. The receptors here all came from a man between 18 and 35 years old in good health. Some clones in this sample may be carry-over from other donors' samples.

To note about this clone: Other DNA sequences of this sample code for an identical CDR3. The V and J genes are TRBV7-9 and TRBJ2-7; D not certain. V lost 1 base and J lost 2, with 6 bases in between. The CDR3 is 13 residues long. Germline V CDR1 and CDR2: SEHNR, FQNEAQ (reference sequence). The CDR3 nucleotides are TGTGCCAGCAGCTTAGACAAGACCTACGAGCAGTACTTC. Amino acid sequence: CASSLDKTYEQYF.

This clone was seen a single time. The sample has other DNA sequences that encode this CDR3 too. V and J are TRBV28 and TRBJ1-1; D remains unclear. The CDR3 length is 14 residues. The germline CDR1 and CDR2 sequences are MDHEN and SYDVKM. Between the trimmed V and J ends, which lost 3 bases and 1 base, there was a span of 9 bases. The CDR3 DNA sequence: TGTGCCAGCAGTTTCCGGACGGGGAACACTGAAGCTTTCTTT. Translated: CASSFRTGNTEAFF.

The chain is built from TRBV6-5 and TRBJ2-3; D tentatively reads TRBD1 or TRBD2 (7 bases each). CDR3 length equals 16 residues. Germline CDR1 reads MNHEY; CDR2 reads SVGAGI. Trimming removed 2 bases at V and 6 bases at J, with 18 bases between. The DNA of the CDR3 is TGTGCCAGCAGTTACAACCAGGGGGGGCTTGTGGATACGCAGTATTTT. It is translated as CASSYNQGGLVDTQYF.

Remarks on this clone: Other nucleotide sequences from this sample produce the same CDR3. This rearrangement joins TRBV19 to TRBJ2-7, with D tentatively TRBD2 (6 bases). Trimming removed 0 bases from V and 3 bases from J, with 9 bases in between. CDR1 LNHDA and CDR2 SQIVND come from the germline V gene (reference sequence). CDR3 length: 14 residues. CDR3 sequence reads: CASSIDLEGYEQYF. The DNA for the CDR3 is TGTGCCAGTAGTATAGATCTGGAGGGCTACGAGCAGTACTTC.

This chain links TRBV15 with TRBJ2-7; 7 bases fit TRBD2. Germline CDR1 reads LNHNV; CDR2 reads YYDKDF (reference sequence). This CDR3 region has 17 residues. Trimming at V came to 1 base and at J to 3 bases, leaving 12 bases not matched to a gene. The CDR3, as DNA: TGTGCCACCAGCAGAGGGACTAGTGAGCTTCCAAGCTACGAGCAGTACTTC. This encodes CATSRGTSELPSYEQYF.

The rearrangement uses TRBV6-1 and TRBJ2-7; 7 nucleotides match TRBD1. Germline assignment: CDR1 MNHNS and CDR2 SASEGT. The CDR3 length is 15 residues. J gave up 7 bases and V 3 bases, and 12 bases lay outside the gene matches. The CDR3 spells CASSDHRDSLLEQYF. CDR3 coding DNA: TGTGCCAGCAGTGACCACCGGGACAGCCTCCTTGAGCAGTACTTC.

The genes are TRBV6-5 and TRBJ2-3; D gene unclear. V was pared by 2 bases and J by 6 bases, with 9 bases between. CDR3 length: 13 amino acids. Germline lookup yields CDR1 MNHEY and CDR2 SVGAGI. The CDR3 here is CASSYQTADTQYF. The CDR3, as DNA: TGTGCCAGCAGTTACCAAACTGCGGATACGCAGTATTTT.

The rearrangement uses TRBV7-8 and TRBJ2-5; TRBD1 matches 8 bases. The CDR3 runs to 15 residues. CDR1 and CDR2 from the germline V gene are SGHVS and FQNEAQ. V was pared by 4 bases and J by 4 bases, with 8 bases of the junction left unmatched. The CDR3: CASSSLDRGGETQYF. The CDR3 region has the DNA TGTGCCAGCAGCTCCTTAGACAGGGGTGGAGAGACCCAGTACTTC.

On this clone itself: This same CDR3 is encoded by further DNA sequences in the sample. The chain is built from TRBV9 and TRBJ2-7, with D hard to call. The germline V gene has CDR1 SGDLS and CDR2 YYNGEE. The CDR3 has 13 residues. V lost 0 bases and J lost 1, with 5 bases in between. CDR3 DNA: TGTGCCAGCAGCGTAGGCCTATCCTACGAGCAGTACTTC. Translation: CASSVGLSYEQYF.

The chain recombines TRBV28 with TRBJ1-2, with TRBD1 as a possible D gene (5 bases). V lost 7 bases and J lost 5, with 14 bases in between. CDR1 is MDHEN and CDR2 is SYDVKM in the germline V gene. There are 13 residues in the CDR3. The CDR3 loop reads CASKPPRGYGYTF. CDR3 coding DNA: TGTGCCAGCAAACCCCCGCGGGGGTATGGCTACACCTTC.

This chain uses TRBV6-5 with TRBJ1-4, with 9 nucleotides matching TRBD1. The germline gives CDR1 MNHEY, CDR2 SVGAGI. Trimming cost V 5 bases and J 7 bases; bases outside gene matches: 5. This CDR3 contains 14 residues. CDR3 protein: CASSEDRGAEKLFF. Here the CDR3 DNA reads TGTGCCAGCAGTGAAGACAGGGGGGCTGAAAAACTGTTTTTT.

In the case of this clone: This specimen includes other DNA sequences encoding the same CDR3. V is TRBV9 and J is TRBJ2-1; 7 nucleotides align to TRBD1. This CDR3 comprises 14 residues. V dropped 0 bases and J dropped 3; count of bases not matched to a gene: 0. The germline gives CDR1 SGDLS, CDR2 YYNGEE. The CDR3 DNA follows: TGTGCCAGCAGCGTAGGACAGGGCTACAATGAGCAGTTCTTC. This sequence encodes CASSVGQGYNEQFF. The whole variable domain, remainder taken from reference TRBV9 and TRBJ2-1, is DSGVTQTPKHLITATGQRVTLRCSPRSGDLSVYWYQQSLDQGLQFLIQYYNGEERAKGNILERFSAQQFPDLHSELNLSSLELGDSALYFCASSVGQGYNEQFFGPGTRLTVL.

The chain couples TRBV4-1 to TRBJ2-1; D gene unclear. Trimming shortened V by 0 bases and J by 8 bases, and 5 bases separated the two germline ends. This CDR3 contains 12 residues. Germline lookup yields CDR1 MGHRA and CDR2 YSYEKL. CDR3 sequence (DNA): TGCGCCAGCAGCCAAGATTTATATGAGCAGTTCTTC. Residues: CASSQDLYEQFF.

In this sample, this clone turned up once. The genes are TRBV4-1 and TRBJ1-4; tentative D call: TRBD1 (5 bases). The germline V gene encodes CDR1 MGHRA and CDR2 YSYEKL. The CDR3 totals 17 residues. With 1 base removed from V and 6 bases from J, the gap between germline ends came to 18 bases. The CDR3 sequence is CASSQVLWGGPDEKLFF. CDR3 nucleotides: TGCGCCAGCAGCCAAGTCCTTTGGGGCGGACCAGATGAAAAACTGTTTTTT.

The rearrangement joins TRBV19 to TRBJ2-2; either TRBD1 or TRBD2 may fit D (6 bases each). Trimming shortened V by 2 bases and J by 3 bases, and 10 bases separated the two germline ends. This CDR3 is 15 amino acids long. Germline lookup yields CDR1 LNHDA and CDR2 SQIVND (reference sequence). CDR3 protein: CASSIYRGDTGELFF. In nucleotides, the CDR3 is TGTGCCAGTAGTATATATAGGGGGGACACCGGGGAGCTGTTTTTT.

CDR3 nucleotides: TGTGCCAGCAGCCCTAAGGGACGGGTCCTTTATGGCTACACCTTC. Translated, it gives CASSPKGRVLYGYTF. J is TRBJ1-2 and V is TRBV7-8, with D perhaps matching TRBD1 (5 bases). Trimming removed 5 bases from V and 5 bases from J, with 18 bases in between. Germline CDR1 and CDR2: SGHVS and FQNEAQ. The length of the CDR3 is 15 residues.